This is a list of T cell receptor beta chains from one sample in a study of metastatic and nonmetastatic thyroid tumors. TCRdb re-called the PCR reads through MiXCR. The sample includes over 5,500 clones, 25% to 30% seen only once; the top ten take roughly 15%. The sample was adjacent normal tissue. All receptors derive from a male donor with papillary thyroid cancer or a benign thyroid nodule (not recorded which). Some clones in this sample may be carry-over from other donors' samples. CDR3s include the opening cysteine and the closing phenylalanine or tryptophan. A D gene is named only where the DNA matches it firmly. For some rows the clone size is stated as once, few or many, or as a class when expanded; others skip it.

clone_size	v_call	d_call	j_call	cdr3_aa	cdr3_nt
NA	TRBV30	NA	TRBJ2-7	CAWTLTGASGAF	TGTGCCTGGACCTTAACAGGGGCCTCGGGAGCCTTC
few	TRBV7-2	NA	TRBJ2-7	CASSLAAGPSYEQYF	TGTGCCAGCAGCTTAGCGGCGGGACCGTCCTACGAGCAGTACTTC
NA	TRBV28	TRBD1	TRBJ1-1	CASSLGQGFRAFF	TGTGCCAGCAGTTTAGGACAGGGGTTTCGGGCTTTCTTT
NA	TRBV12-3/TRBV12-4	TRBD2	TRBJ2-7	CASSSSSGEQYF	TGTGCCAGCAGTTCCTCTAGCGGCGAGCAGTACTTC
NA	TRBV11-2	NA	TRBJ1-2	CASSPGLPLGYTF	TGTGCCAGCAGTCCAGGGCTGCCCCTGGGCTACACCTTC
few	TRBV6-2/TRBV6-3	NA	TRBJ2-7	CASSSRLNMYEQYF	TGTGCCAGCAGCTCTAGATTAAATATGTACGAGCAGTACTTC
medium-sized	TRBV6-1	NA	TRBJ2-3	CASSSRDGTDTQYF	TGTGCCAGCAGTTCCAGGGATGGGACAGATACGCAGTATTTT
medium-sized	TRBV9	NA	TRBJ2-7	CASSPRGGSGYEQYF	TGTGCCAGCAGCCCCCGGGGAGGTTCAGGGTACGAGCAGTACTTC
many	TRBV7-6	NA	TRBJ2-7	CASSLGASMGEQYF	TGTGCCAGCAGCTTAGGGGCCAGCATGGGCGAGCAATACTTC
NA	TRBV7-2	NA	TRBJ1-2	CASSLQGIYGYTF	TGTGCCAGCAGCCTACAGGGAATTTATGGCTACACCTTC
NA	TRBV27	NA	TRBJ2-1	CASSLSHWGPYFNEQFF	TGTGCCAGCAGTTTATCTCACTGGGGACCCTATTTCAATGAGCAGTTCTTC
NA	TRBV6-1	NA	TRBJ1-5	CASTASGNQPQHF	TGTGCCAGCACCGCTTCTGGCAATCAGCCCCAGCATTTT
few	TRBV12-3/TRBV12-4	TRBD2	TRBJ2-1	CASTPSGSVVDEQFF	TGTGCCAGCACGCCTAGCGGGAGTGTTGTGGATGAGCAGTTCTTC
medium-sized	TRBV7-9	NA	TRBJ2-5	CASSLSRGFETQYF	TGTGCCAGCAGCTTAAGCAGGGGTTTTGAGACCCAGTACTTC
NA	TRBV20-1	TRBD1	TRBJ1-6	CSARSPTGIDSPLHF	TGCAGTGCTAGGTCCCCGACAGGGATTGATTCACCCCTCCACTTT
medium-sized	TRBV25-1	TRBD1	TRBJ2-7	CASSGTSRDRFSYEQYF	TGTGCCAGCAGTGGGACGTCCCGGGACAGGTTCTCCTACGAGCAGTACTTC
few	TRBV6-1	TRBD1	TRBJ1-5	CASRFIDRDHQPQHF	TGTGCCAGCAGGTTCATCGACAGGGACCATCAGCCCCAGCATTTT
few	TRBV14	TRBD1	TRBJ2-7	CASSQGGGTGETRNRQYF	TGTGCCAGCAGCCAAGGAGGCGGGACAGGGGAAACTCGGAATAGGCAGTACTTC
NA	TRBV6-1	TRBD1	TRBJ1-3	CATSGGFSGNTIYF	TGTGCCACCTCAGGGGGCTTCTCTGGAAACACCATATATTTT
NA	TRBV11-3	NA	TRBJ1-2	CASSFGGGSGGYTF	TGTGCCAGCAGCTTTGGTGGGGGCTCCGGTGGCTACACCTTC
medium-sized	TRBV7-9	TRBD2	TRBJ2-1	CASSPGEGLNEQFF	TGTGCCAGCAGCCCTGGGGAGGGCCTCAATGAGCAGTTCTTC
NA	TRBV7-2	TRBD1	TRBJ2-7	CASGSTGGQAYEQCF	TGTGCCAGCGGCTCCACGGGTGGACAGGCCTACGAGCAGTGCTTC
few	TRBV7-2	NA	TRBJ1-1	CASSHGRGNTEAFF	TGTGCCAGCAGCCACGGGCGGGGAAACACTGAAGCTTTCTTT
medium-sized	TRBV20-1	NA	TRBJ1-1	CSAIRGTEAFF	TGCAGTGCCATACGGGGCACTGAAGCTTTCTTT
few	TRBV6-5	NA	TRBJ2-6	CASSSEENVLTF	TGTGCCAGCAGTTCAGAGGAAAACGTCCTGACCTTC
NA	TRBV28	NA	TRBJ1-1	CASSLRPLNTEAFF	TGTGCCAGCAGTTTAAGGCCGCTGAACACTGAAGCTTTCTTT
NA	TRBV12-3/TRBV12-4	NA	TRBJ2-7	CASTQGAQVQYF	TGTGCCAGCACCCAAGGGGCCCAAGTGCAGTACTTC
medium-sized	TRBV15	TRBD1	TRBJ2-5	CATSRGGQGGETQYF	TGTGCCACCAGCAGGGGGGGACAGGGGGGGGAGACCCAGTACTTC
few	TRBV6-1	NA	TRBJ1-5	CASSNRDPSGNQPQHF	TGTGCCAGCAGCAACCGGGACCCTTCGGGGAATCAGCCCCAGCATTTT
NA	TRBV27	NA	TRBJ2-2	CASRPQGNTGELFF	TGTGCCAGCAGGCCACAGGGGAACACCGGGGAGCTGTTTTTT
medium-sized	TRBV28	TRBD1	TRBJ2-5	CASNGQGAYQETQYF	TGTGCCAGCAACGGACAGGGGGCTTACCAAGAGACCCAGTACTTC
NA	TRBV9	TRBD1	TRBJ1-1	CASSPRGGQGLGMNTEAFF	TGTGCCAGCAGCCCTCGAGGGGGACAGGGGTTAGGGATGAACACTGAAGCTTTCTTT
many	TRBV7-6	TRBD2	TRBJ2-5	CASSSTGGGETQYF	TGTGCCAGCAGCTCTACGGGGGGGGGGGAGACCCAGTACTTC
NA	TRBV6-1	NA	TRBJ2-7	CASSDPKGGAPSDQYF	TGTGCCAGCAGTGACCCCAAGGGTGGGGCCCCCTCCGACCAGTACTTC
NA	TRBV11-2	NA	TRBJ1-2	CASSLGQAYGYTF	TGTGCCAGCAGCTTAGGGCAGGCCTATGGCTACACCTTC
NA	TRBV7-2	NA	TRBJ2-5	CASSWRAVVQETQYF	TGTGCCAGCAGCTGGAGGGCGGTGGTCCAAGAGACCCAGTACTTC